This TCR beta chain derives from a study of cytomegalovirus exposure and HLA in healthy donors. Both 60 Vbeta primers and 13 Jbeta primers went into the PCR. TCRdb keeps only in-frame clones here, not all; method: immunoSEQ multiplex PCR. The sample shows about 120,000 clones, 70% to 85% of them seen only once. The CDR3 runs 14 residues. V shed 6 bases, J shed 9 bases, and the junction held 11 bases outside the gene matches. Germline lookup yields CDR1 LGHNT and CDR2 FRNRAP. Comments on this clone: Its antigen is unknown.

Study-level findings and limits: In an earlier analysis, about 87% or about 30%: the productive usage of most TCR beta V segments. In vitro testing confirmed a few CMV-associated chains as specific for CMV antigens.

Sequencing input: PBMCs. The rearrangement joins TRBV12-5 to TRBJ2-1; 7 bases match TRBD1. The source is a man aged 18 to 30 in good health and CMV-seropositive. CDR3 nucleotides: TGTGCTAGTGGGGGGGACAGAACTACAAGTGAGCAGTTCTTC. Its protein product is CASGGDRTTSEQFF.